This TCR beta chain originates from a study of blood T cell repertoires in COVID-19. Study background: Acute and convalescent COVID-19 samples came from the United States, Italy and Spain. T cells, B-cell-depleted T cells, or PBMCs supplied cDNA or gDNA.

Sequenced by immunoSEQ multiplex PCR; TCRdb stores in-frame clones only, minus some. The sample gives 200,000 or so clones, 70% to 90% of which show up once; more than 2.5% is in the top ten. The CDR3 is made up of 14 amino acids. Per the germline V gene, CDR1 is MNHEY and CDR2 is SMNVEV (reference sequence). Trimming stripped 1 base from V and 5 bases from J, with 12 bases between. Specimen: peripheral blood. The source of this sequence is a man aged 55 to 70 with acute or convalescent COVID-19. The genes are TRBV27 and TRBJ2-7; D unresolved. The CDR3 is CASSLYARPHEQYF. The CDR3 DNA follows: TGTGCCAGCAGTTTATACGCGCGCCCCCACGAGCAGTACTTC.